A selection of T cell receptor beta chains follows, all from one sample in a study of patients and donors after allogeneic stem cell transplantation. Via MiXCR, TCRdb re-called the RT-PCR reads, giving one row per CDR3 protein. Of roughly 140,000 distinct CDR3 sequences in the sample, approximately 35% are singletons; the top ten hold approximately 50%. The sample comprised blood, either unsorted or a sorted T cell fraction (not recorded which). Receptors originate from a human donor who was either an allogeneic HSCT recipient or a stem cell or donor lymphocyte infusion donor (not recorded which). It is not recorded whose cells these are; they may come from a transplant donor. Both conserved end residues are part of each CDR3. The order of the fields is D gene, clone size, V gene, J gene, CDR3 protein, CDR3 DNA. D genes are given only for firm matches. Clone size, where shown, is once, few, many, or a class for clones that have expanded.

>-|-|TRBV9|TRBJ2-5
CASSVADAPETQYF
TGTGCCAGCAGCGTAGCGGACGCTCCGGAGACCCAGTACTTC
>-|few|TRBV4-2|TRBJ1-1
CASSQEMGLSREAFF
TGTGCCAGCAGCCAAGAGATGGGGTTGAGCCGTGAAGCTTTCTTT
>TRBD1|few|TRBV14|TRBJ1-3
CASSLRTGAGNTIYF
TGTGCCAGCAGCCTTCGAACAGGGGCTGGAAACACCATATATTTT
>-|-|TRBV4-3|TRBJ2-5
CASSFLGAGETQYF
TGCGCCAGCAGCTTTCTGGGGGCTGGGGAGACCCAGTACTTC
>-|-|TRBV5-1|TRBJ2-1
CASSWAGHYNEQFF
TGCGCCAGCAGCTGGGCAGGGCACTACAATGAGCAGTTCTTC
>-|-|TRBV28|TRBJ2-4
CASSSGPPKDKNIQYF
TGTGCCAGCAGTTCAGGACCGCCGAAGGACAAAAACATTCAGTACTTC
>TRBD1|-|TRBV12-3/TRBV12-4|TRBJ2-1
CASRGQITYNEQFF
TGTGCCAGCAGGGGACAGATCACCTACAATGAGCAGTTCTTC
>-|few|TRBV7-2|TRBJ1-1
CASSPTEAEAFF
TGTGCCAGCAGCCCGACAGAGGCTGAAGCTTTCTTT
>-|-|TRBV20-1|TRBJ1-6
CSAPSRAGWSPLHF
TGCAGTGCTCCCTCTCGGGCAGGGTGGTCACCCCTCCACTTT
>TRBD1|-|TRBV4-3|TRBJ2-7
CASSQEYRGDEQYF
TGCGCCAGCAGCCAAGAATACAGGGGCGACGAGCAGTACTTC
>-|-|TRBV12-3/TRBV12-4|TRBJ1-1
CASSFSDTEAFF
TGTGCCAGCAGTTTCAGTGATACTGAAGCTTTCTTT
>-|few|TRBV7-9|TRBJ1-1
CASSFRGWNTEAFF
TGTGCCAGCAGCTTCCGGGGTTGGAACACTGAAGCTTTCTTT
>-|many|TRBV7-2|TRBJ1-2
CASSSSGFHYGYTF
TGTGCCAGCAGCTCTTCCGGGTTTCACTATGGCTACACCTTC
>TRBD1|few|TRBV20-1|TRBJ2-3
CSALGQGSTDTQYF
TGCAGTGCTCTGGGACAGGGAAGCACAGATACGCAGTATTTT
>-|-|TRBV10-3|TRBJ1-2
CAISEVPQNYGYTF
TGTGCCATCAGTGAAGTCCCCCAAAACTATGGCTACACCTTC
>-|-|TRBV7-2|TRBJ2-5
CASGIGGIGETQYF
TGTGCCAGCGGGATCGGGGGAATCGGAGAGACCCAGTACTTC
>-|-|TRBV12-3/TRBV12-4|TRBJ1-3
CASRPLTAPSGNTIYF
TGTGCCAGCAGGCCCTTGACTGCTCCCTCTGGAAACACCATATATTTT
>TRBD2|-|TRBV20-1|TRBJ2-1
CSARGASGGAGEQFF
TGCAGTGCTAGAGGAGCTAGCGGGGGGGCAGGTGAGCAGTTCTTC
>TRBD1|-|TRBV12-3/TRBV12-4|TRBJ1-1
CASAQGTNTEAFF
TGTGCCAGCGCACAGGGGACGAACACTGAAGCTTTCTTT
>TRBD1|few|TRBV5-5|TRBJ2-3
CASSGDRVQTDTQYF
TGTGCCAGCAGCGGGGACAGGGTGCAAACAGATACGCAGTATTTT
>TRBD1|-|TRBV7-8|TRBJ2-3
CASSLRSGGAPGTDTQYF
TGTGCCAGCAGCTTAAGGTCAGGGGGCGCCCCTGGCACAGATACGCAGTATTTT
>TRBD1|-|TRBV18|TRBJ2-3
CASSPAGQGARDTQYF
TGTGCCAGCTCACCAGCAGGACAGGGGGCGCGGGATACGCAGTATTTT
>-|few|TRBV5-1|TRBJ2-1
CASSLLRVPYDEQFF
TGCGCCAGCAGCTTGCTCAGGGTTCCATACGATGAGCAGTTCTTC
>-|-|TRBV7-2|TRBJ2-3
CASSCSVRGGPSDTQYF
TGTGCCAGCAGCTGCAGTGTAAGGGGGGGGCCGTCAGATACGCAGTATTTT
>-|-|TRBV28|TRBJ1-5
CASRTQWGYSNQPQHF
TGTGCCAGCAGGACCCAATGGGGATATAGCAATCAGCCCCAGCATTTT
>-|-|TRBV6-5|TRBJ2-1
CASSPGALGNGEQFF
TGTGCCAGCAGCCCCGGGGCCCTCGGCAATGGTGAGCAGTTCTTC
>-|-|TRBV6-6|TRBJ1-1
CASSPKGEAFF
TGTGCCAGCAGCCCGAAAGGGGAAGCTTTCTTT
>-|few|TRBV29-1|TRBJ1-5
CSVVVVGNQPQHF
TGCAGCGTTGTGGTGGTGGGCAATCAGCCCCAGCATTTT
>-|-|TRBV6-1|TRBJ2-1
CASPARVGNEQFF
TGTGCCAGCCCCGCCAGGGTGGGCAATGAGCAGTTCTTC
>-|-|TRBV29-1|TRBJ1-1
CSVVNRVSDTEAFF
TGCAGCGTAGTAAACAGGGTGAGCGACACTGAAGCTTTCTTT
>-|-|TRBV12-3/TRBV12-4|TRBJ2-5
CASSLARQGISLGAQYF
TGTGCCAGCAGTTTAGCGCGTCAGGGGATATCCCTGGGGGCCCAGTACTTC
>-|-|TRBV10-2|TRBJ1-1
CASSGSVRTPEAFF
TGCGCCAGCAGTGGGTCCGTACGGACCCCCGAAGCTTTCTTT
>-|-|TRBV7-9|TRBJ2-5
CASSLVARYQETQYF
TGTGCCAGCAGCTTAGTAGCCCGGTACCAAGAGACCCAGTACTTC
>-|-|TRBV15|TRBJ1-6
CATSRDSTGSHSPLHF
TGTGCCACCAGCAGAGATTCCACAGGTTCCCATTCACCCCTCCACTTT
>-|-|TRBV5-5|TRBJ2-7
CASSLWDVTYEQYF
TGTGCCAGCAGCTTGTGGGACGTAACCTACGAGCAGTACTTC
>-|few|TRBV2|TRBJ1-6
CASVAAGNSPLHF
TGTGCCAGCGTCGCAGCTGGGAATTCACCCCTCCACTTT
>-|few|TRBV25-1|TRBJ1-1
CASREAGANTEASF
TGTGCCAGCAGGGAGGCAGGGGCGAACACTGAAGCTTCCTTT
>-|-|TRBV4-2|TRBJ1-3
CASSQLIGPTGNTIYF
TGTGCCAGCAGCCAGTTAATCGGACCGACTGGAAACACCATATATTTT
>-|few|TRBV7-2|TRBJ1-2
CASSLVGGRTGGYTF
TGTGCCAGCAGCTTAGTCGGGGGAAGGACGGGTGGCTACACCTTC
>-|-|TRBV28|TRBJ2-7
CASGAGSLGEQYF
TGTGCCAGCGGGGCAGGGTCTCTTGGCGAGCAGTACTTC
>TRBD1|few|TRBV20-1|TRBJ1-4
CSASSRTGANEKLFF
TGCAGTGCTAGTTCTCGGACAGGGGCTAATGAAAAACTGTTTTTT
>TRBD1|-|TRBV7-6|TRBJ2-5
CASSAGQGTETQYF
TGTGCCAGCAGCGCGGGACAGGGAACGGAGACCCAGTACTTC
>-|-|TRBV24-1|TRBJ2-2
CATSDLLAGELFF
TGTGCCACCAGTGATTTGCTCGCCGGGGAGCTGTTTTTT
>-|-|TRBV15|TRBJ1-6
CATSRDDISSYNSPLHF
TGTGCCACCAGCAGAGACGACATCAGCTCCTATAATTCACCCCTCCACTTT
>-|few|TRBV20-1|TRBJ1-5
CSARVRGNQPQHF
TGCAGTGCTAGAGTCAGGGGCAATCAGCCCCAGCATTTT
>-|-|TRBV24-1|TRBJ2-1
CATGQGGGEHNEQFF
TGTGCCACCGGCCAGGGAGGGGGGGAGCACAATGAGCAGTTCTTC
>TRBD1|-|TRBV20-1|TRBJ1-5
CSASAQWDRGQPQHF
TGCAGTGCTAGTGCTCAATGGGACAGGGGTCAGCCCCAGCATTTT
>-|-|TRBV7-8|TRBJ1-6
CASSVRAGPLHF
TGTGCCAGCAGCGTCAGGGCGGGACCCCTCCACTTT
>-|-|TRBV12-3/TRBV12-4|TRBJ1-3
CASSSRTERNTIYF
TGTGCCAGCAGTTCCCGGACAGAAAGAAACACCATATATTTT
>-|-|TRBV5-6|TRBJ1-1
CASSLDFAGALNTEAFF
TGTGCCAGCAGCTTGGATTTCGCAGGGGCCCTGAACACTGAAGCTTTCTTT
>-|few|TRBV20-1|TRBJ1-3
CSVLLAQAEVSGNTIYF
TGCAGTGTTCTTTTAGCGCAGGCGGAGGTCTCTGGAAACACCATATATTTT
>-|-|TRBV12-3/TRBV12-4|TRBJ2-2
CASSPPGTENTGELFF
TGTGCCAGCAGTCCCCCCGGGACCGAGAACACCGGGGAGCTGTTTTTT
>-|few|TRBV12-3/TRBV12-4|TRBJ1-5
CASSRREGRGNQPQHF
TGTGCCAGCAGTCGAAGAGAAGGAAGGGGCAATCAGCCCCAGCATTTT
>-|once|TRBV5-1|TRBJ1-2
CASSLTAEGYTF
TGCGCCAGCAGCTTGACAGCGGAGGGCTACACCTTC
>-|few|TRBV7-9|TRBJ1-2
CASSLDLNFGTANYGYTF
TGTGCCAGCAGCTTAGATCTAAATTTCGGGACGGCTAACTATGGCTACACCTTC
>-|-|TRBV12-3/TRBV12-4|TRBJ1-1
CASSPQLKVATEAFF
TGTGCCAGCAGTCCCCAGCTAAAGGTGGCGACTGAAGCTTTCTTT